The next 20 T cell receptor beta chains were all read from a single sample in a study of blood T cell repertoires in COVID-19. TCRdb keeps only in-frame clones here, not all; method: immunoSEQ multiplex PCR. The sample shows approximately 490,000 clones, 88% of them seen only once. Sequencing input: PBMCs or T cells enriched from blood (not recorded which). Source of these receptors: a woman aged 60-75 years who had recovered from COVID-19.

Written as DNA, the CDR3 is TGTGCCAGCAGCGTGGGACTAGCGGGGTGGAATACGCAGTATTTT. It is translated as CASSVGLAGWNTQYF. V gene TRBV7-6 combines with J gene TRBJ2-3; 13 bases match TRBD2. Germline V lookup: CDR1 SGHVS, CDR2 FNYEAQ. V dropped 5 bases and J dropped 7; count of bases not matched to a gene: 6. This CDR3 comprises 15 residues.

In the case of this clone: It is likely a read error, because the conserved phenylalanine at the end of the CDR3 is missing. This CDR3 reads CASSLRRGTEAFL. In DNA form, the CDR3 reads TGCGCCAGCAGCCTCCGCCGCGGGACTGAAGCTTTCTTA. The chain has TRBV5-1 and TRBJ1-1; D gene uncertain. Germline V gene lookup returns CDR1 SGHRS and CDR2 YFSETQ. The CDR3 contains 13 residues. Trimming removed 4 bases at V and 5 bases at J, with 12 bases between.

The V and J genes are TRBV3-1 (or the pseudogene TRBV3-2) and TRBJ1-2; D possibly corresponds to TRBD1 (5 bases). Germline loops: CDR1 LGHDT, CDR2 YNNKEL (reference sequence). The V gene lost 6 bases and the J gene lost 3 bases, with 14 bases spanning the gap. CDR3 size: 14 residues. For the CDR3, the DNA is TGTGCCAGCAGTCGACAAGGGGTCTACTATGGCTACACCTTC. Amino acids: CASSRQGVYYGYTF.

This chain joins TRBV19 and TRBJ1-2; 9 positions agree with TRBD1. The V segment lost 4 bases and the J segment 4 bases; nucleotides outside the gene matches: 13. CDR3 length: 17 amino acids. Germline CDR1 and CDR2: LNHDA and SQIVND (reference sequence). The CDR3 DNA reads TGTGCCAGTAGTAGCGGACAGGGGAAATCCTTTAGCTATGGCTACACCTTC. It encodes CASSSGQGKSFSYGYTF. The variable domain in full, with the rest retrieved from reference TRBV19 and TRBJ1-2, is DGGITQSPKYLFRKEGQNVTLSCEQNLNHDAMYWYRQDPGQGLRLIYYSQIVNDFQKGDIAEGYSVSREKKESFPLTVTSAQKNPTAFYLCASSSGQGKSFSYGYTFGSGTRLTVV.

This chain joins TRBV28 and TRBJ1-1; 7 bases map to TRBD1. Per germline, CDR1 MDHEN and CDR2 SYDVKM. J gave up 2 bases and V 10 bases, and 7 bases lay outside the gene matches. The CDR3 sequence is 13 residues long. The chain's CDR3 is CATLRGANTEAFF. CDR3 sequence (DNA): TGTGCCACCCTCAGGGGGGCAAACACTGAAGCTTTCTTT.

The chain employs TRBV3-1 (or the pseudogene TRBV3-2) and TRBJ1-2; a weak D match, TRBD1 (5 bases). Germline assignment: CDR1 LGHDT and CDR2 YNNKEL (reference sequence). CDR3 length equals 14 residues. Trimming removed 5 bases from V and 7 bases from J, with 17 bases in between. CDR3 DNA sequence: TGTGCCAGCAGCTACGGATGGGGGGTCGGTGGCTACACCTTC. It encodes CASSYGWGVGGYTF.

This sequence joins TRBV19 and TRBJ1-2; 7 bases match TRBD1. This CDR3 is built from 15 residues. Trimming cost V 3 bases and J 0 bases; bases outside gene matches: 4. In germline, CDR1 is LNHDA, CDR2 SQIVND (reference sequence). The CDR3 nucleotides read TGTGCCAGTAGTATCCGACAGGGAACTAACTATGGCTACACCTTC. This translates into CASSIRQGTNYGYTF.

The CDR3 DNA is TGTGCCAGCAGTGAATATGGGCAGTCAGGGGCCCAGCATTTT. Encoded protein: CASSEYGQSGAQHF. This chain joins TRBV2 and TRBJ1-5; tentatively, D is TRBD1 (6 bases). V was pared by 2 bases and J by 11 bases, with 16 bases between. The CDR3 covers 14 residues. Germline V lookup: CDR1 SNHLY, CDR2 FYNNEI. The whole variable domain, remainder taken from reference TRBV2 and TRBJ1-5, is EPEVTQTPSHQVTQMGQEVILRCVPISNHLYFYWYRQILGQKVEFLVSFYNNEISEKSEIFDDQFSVERPDGSNFTLKIRSTKLEDSAMYFCASSEYGQSGAQHFGDGTRLSIL.

This clone occurred once. This chain connects TRBV2 to TRBJ2-1; 11 bases line up with TRBD2. Germline V gene lookup returns CDR1 SNHLY and CDR2 FYNNEI. The CDR3 is made up of 17 amino acids. With V trimmed by 1 base and J by 8 bases, 10 bases remained unmatched. This CDR3 is CASSEVAGGLKFYEQFF. CDR3 in DNA: TGTGCCAGCAGTGAAGTAGCGGGGGGGCTTAAGTTCTATGAGCAGTTCTTC.

J is TRBJ2-2 and V is TRBV19; 7 nucleotides match TRBD1. Germline lookup yields CDR1 LNHDA and CDR2 SQIVND (reference sequence). The CDR3 is 15 amino acids. J lost 2 bases, V lost 4 bases, and 4 bases had no gene match. The CDR3 coding sequence is TGTGCCAGTAGTACGGACAGGATTAACACCGGGGAGCTGTTTTTT. It translates to CASSTDRINTGELFF.

The chain is built from TRBV3-1 (or the pseudogene TRBV3-2) and TRBJ1-5, with TRBD1 matching 7 bases. CDR1 is LGHDT, CDR2 YNNKEL, per germline (reference sequence). With 6 bases clipped from V and 3 bases from J, the junction kept 8 bases outside the gene matches. The CDR3 length is 15 residues. The CDR3 coding sequence is TGTGCCAGCAGTACAGGGGTAGGGAACAATCAGCCCCAGCATTTT. This codes for CASSTGVGNNQPQHF.

The V and J genes are TRBV9 and TRBJ2-3, with unresolved D. From germline, CDR1 is SGDLS and CDR2 YYNGEE. The CDR3 has 15 residues. Trimming shortened V by 0 bases and J by 4 bases, and 12 bases separated the two germline ends. The CDR3 loop reads CASSVEAISPDTQYF. Here the CDR3 DNA reads TGTGCCAGCAGCGTAGAAGCGATTTCCCCAGATACGCAGTATTTT.

The rearrangement links TRBV27 to TRBJ1-2; 8 bases are a match to TRBD1. This CDR3 has 12 amino acids. V shed 7 bases and J 4 bases; nucleotides not matched to a gene: 2. CDR1 is MNHEY and CDR2 is SMNVEV in the germline V gene (reference sequence). CDR3 nucleotides: TGTGCCAGCAAAACAGGGGGCTATGGCTACACCTTC. Translating gives CASKTGGYGYTF.

The V call is TRBV5-5, the J call TRBJ1-2, with D possibly TRBD1 on 5 matching bases. This CDR3 is 15 amino acids long. Trimming took 1 base from V and 2 from J, leaving 12 bases between them. CDR1 is SGHKS and CDR2 is YYEKEE in the germline V gene (reference sequence). CDR3: CASSLMGEGNYGYTF. CDR3 bases: TGTGCCAGCAGCTTGATGGGGGAGGGAAACTATGGCTACACCTTC. Based on the CDR3 plus reference TRBV5-5 and TRBJ1-2, the full variable domain is DAGVTQSPTHLIKTRGQQVTLRCSPISGHKSVSWYQQVLGQGPQFIFQYYEKEERGRGNFPDRFSARQFPNYSSELNVNALLLGDSALYLCASSLMGEGNYGYTFGSGTRLTVV.

This clone is a singleton in its sample. This rearrangement joins TRBV3-1 (or the pseudogene TRBV3-2) to TRBJ2-3, with D perhaps TRBD2 (6 bases). The ends were cut back, 4 bases at V and 6 bases at J, with 14 bases in the middle. The CDR3 covers 14 residues. Germline V gene sequence: CDR1 LGHDT, CDR2 YNNKEL (reference sequence). The CDR3 nucleotides read TGTGCCAGCAGCCCCGCGGGGCCGCCCGATACGCAGTATTTT. Translation: CASSPAGPPDTQYF.

The CDR3 is CASSLDLTGELFF. The CDR3 DNA reads TGTGCCAGCAGCTTAGACCTCACCGGGGAGCTGTTTTTT. The chain joins TRBV11-2 to TRBJ2-2; D ambiguous. Per germline, CDR1 SGHAT and CDR2 FQNNGV. There are 13 residues in the CDR3. V lost 0 bases and J lost 4, with 3 bases in between.

The chain has TRBV6-6 and TRBJ2-7; 10 nucleotides agree with TRBD1. The CDR3 has 16 residues. V was clipped by 4 bases and J by 4 bases; unmatched bases: 10. Looked up from germline, CDR1 is MNHNY and CDR2 is SVGAGI (reference sequence). The CDR3 DNA reads TGTGCCAGCAGTTTCACCGGGACAGGGGTACCGTACGAGCAGTACGTC. This gives the protein CASSFTGTGVPYEQYV.

This chain joins TRBV4-1 and TRBJ1-6; TRBD1 matches at 7 bases. Trimming removed 3 bases from V and 14 bases from J; junction bases left unmatched: 19. CDR1 and CDR2 from the germline V gene are MGHRA and YSYEKL. The CDR3 contains 17 residues. The CDR3 sequence: CASSHNAGQDSRRALHF. CDR3 sequence (DNA): TGCGCCAGCAGCCACAACGCAGGACAGGATTCCCGGAGGGCCCTCCACTTT.

J is TRBJ2-2 and V is TRBV2; TRBD2 is a possible D gene (7 bases). The CDR3 spans 15 residues. Germline CDR1 reads SNHLY; CDR2 reads FYNNEI. V gave up 10 bases and J gave up 6 bases, with 21 bases separating them. The CDR3 reads CATPLGGASAGELFF. In DNA, the CDR3 is TGTGCCACCCCTCTGGGGGGGGCATCGGCCGGGGAGCTGTTTTTT.

V usage is TRBV19 and J usage is TRBJ2-5, with D possibly matching TRBD1 (6 bases). This CDR3 is built from 16 residues. Trimming shortened V by 4 bases and J by 0 bases, and 15 bases separated the two germline ends. Germline assignment: CDR1 LNHDA and CDR2 SQIVND (reference sequence). The CDR3 DNA is TGTGCCAGTAGTACTTCTGGACAGCCGTACCAAGAGACCCAGTACTTC. Translation gives CASSTSGQPYQETQYF. Full variable domain (outside the CDR3, taken from reference TRBV19 and TRBJ2-5): DGGITQSPKYLFRKEGQNVTLSCEQNLNHDAMYWYRQDPGQGLRLIYYSQIVNDFQKGDIAEGYSVSREKKESFPLTVTSAQKNPTAFYLCASSTSGQPYQETQYFGPGTRLLVL.